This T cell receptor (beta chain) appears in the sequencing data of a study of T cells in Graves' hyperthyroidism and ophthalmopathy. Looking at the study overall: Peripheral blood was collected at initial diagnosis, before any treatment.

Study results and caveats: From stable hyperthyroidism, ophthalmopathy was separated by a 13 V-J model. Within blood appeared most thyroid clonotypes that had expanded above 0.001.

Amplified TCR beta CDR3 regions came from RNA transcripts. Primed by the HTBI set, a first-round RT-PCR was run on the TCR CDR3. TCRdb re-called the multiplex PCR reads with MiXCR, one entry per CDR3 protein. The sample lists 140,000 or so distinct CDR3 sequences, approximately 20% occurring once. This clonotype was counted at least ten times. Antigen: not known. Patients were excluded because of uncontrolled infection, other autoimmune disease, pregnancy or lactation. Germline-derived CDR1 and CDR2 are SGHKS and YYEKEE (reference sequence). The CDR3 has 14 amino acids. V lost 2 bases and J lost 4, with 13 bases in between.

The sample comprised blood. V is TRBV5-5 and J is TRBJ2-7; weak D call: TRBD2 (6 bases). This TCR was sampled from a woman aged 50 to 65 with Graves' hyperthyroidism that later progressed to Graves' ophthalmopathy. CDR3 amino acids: CASSFLPGTYEQYF. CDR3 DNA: TGTGCCAGCAGCTTCCTCCCAGGGACTTACGAGCAGTACTTC.